Reported below is one T cell receptor beta chain. Its antigen is still unknown. Template switching introduced a universal primer site, and the cDNA bore unique molecular identifiers. A single record per CDR3 protein comes from TCRdb applying MiXCR to the 5' RACE reads. This sample carries 600,000 to 800,000 distinct CDR3 sequences, 21% of them seen once, and the ten largest clones take about 4.3%. J gave up 0 bases and V 3 bases, and 12 bases lay outside the gene matches. The CDR3 runs to 18 residues. This sample is drawn from a study of identical twins. Study observations and caveats: A lower insertion count was a feature of abundant cord blood beta clonotypes, with no such feature in memory repertoires.

The same data also went into a second study, on T cells expressing NK-cell markers.

Sequencing used PBMCs. This receptor was obtained from a woman in her late teens or twenties in good health. The rearrangement uses TRBV5-3 and TRBJ2-1; 7 bases match TRBD2. TRBV5-3 is designated an ORF whose function remains uncertain. The CDR3 spells CARSSDAGALCSYNEQFF. In DNA, the CDR3 is TGTGCCAGAAGCTCGGACGCGGGAGCATTATGCTCCTACAATGAGCAGTTCTTC.